Included here is one T cell receptor beta chain sequence, with context. The antigen is not known. At cycle 4 day 1, cycle 7 day 1, and baseline, blood was sampled. This sample was included in a study of OX40 agonist ivuxolimab in advanced cancers. In the study overall: Clinicians treated patients with ivuxolimab, an agonistic anti-OX40 (CD134) antibody. General study results and limits: In CD8+ T cells, expanded clones were on average more numerous than in CD4+. Among the lowest peripheral clonal expansion occurred in 0.1-3.0 mg/kg partial responders.

This CDR3 region has 16 residues. V shed 3 bases and J shed 2 bases, with 15 bases lying between them. Germline V lookup: CDR1 SEHNR, CDR2 FQNEAQ (reference sequence). Data came from immunoSEQ multiplex PCR; TCRdb stores just in-frame clones and leaves some out. The top ten hold 5.5% to 7.5% of the sample, which has fewer than 20,000 clones, 80% to 95% seen once. The TCR originated in an adult with an advanced solid tumor such as melanoma, head and neck, liver or kidney cancer. The J gene is TRBJ2-3, the V gene TRBV7-9; D is undetermined. The material was CD4+ or CD8+ T cells sorted from blood, obtained in a trial of the OX40 agonist ivuxolimab. This chain's CDR3 is CASSLFVSAYTDTQYF. CDR3 nucleotide sequence: TGTGCCAGCAGCTTGTTCGTGTCAGCATACACAGATACGCAGTATTTT. Full variable domain (outside the CDR3, taken from reference TRBV7-9 and TRBJ2-3): DTGVSQNPRHKITKRGQNVTFRCDPISEHNRLYWYRQTLGQGPEFLTYFQNEAQLEKSRLLSDRFSAERPKGSFSTLEIQRTEQGDSAMYLCASSLFVSAYTDTQYFGPGTRLTVL.